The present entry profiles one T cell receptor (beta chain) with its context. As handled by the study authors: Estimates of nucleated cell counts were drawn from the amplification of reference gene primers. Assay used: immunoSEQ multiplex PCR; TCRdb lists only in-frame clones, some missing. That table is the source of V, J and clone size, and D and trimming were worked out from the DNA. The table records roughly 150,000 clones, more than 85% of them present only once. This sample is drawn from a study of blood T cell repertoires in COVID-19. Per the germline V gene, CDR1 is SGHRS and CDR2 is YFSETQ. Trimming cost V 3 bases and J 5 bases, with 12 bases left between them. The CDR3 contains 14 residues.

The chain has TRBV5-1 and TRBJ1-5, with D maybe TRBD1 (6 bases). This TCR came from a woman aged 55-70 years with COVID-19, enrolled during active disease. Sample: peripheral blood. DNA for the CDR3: TGCGCCAGCAGCTCTGGACAGCGTGATCAGCCCCAGCATTTT. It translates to CASSSGQRDQPQHF.